What follows are 24 T cell receptor beta chains derived from one specimen sequenced in a study of preoperative IRX-2 immunotherapy in early breast cancer. The treatment: preoperative locoregional IRX-2 cytokine immunotherapy. Clones were sequenced by immunoSEQ multiplex PCR, and TCRdb holds only the in-frame ones, with some missing. The top ten clones hold around a tenth of a sample with 28,000 or so clones, around 89% of them seen once. The sample was collected from a patient treated with IRX-2 immunotherapy. The source is a human donor with breast cancer.

The CDR3 region has the DNA TGTGCCAGCAGCTTGCCAGGCGGGGGGGATGAAAAACTGTTTTTT. This encodes CASSLPGGGDEKLFF. The rearrangement joins TRBV5-4 to TRBJ1-4, with D perhaps TRBD1 (5 bases). The CDR3 runs 15 residues. The V end was cut by 1 base, the J end by 6 bases, with 13 bases between. The germline gives CDR1 SGHNT, CDR2 YYREEE (reference sequence).

This clone was recorded only once. This chain uses TRBV5-4 with TRBJ1-3, with D perhaps matching TRBD1 (6 bases). The CDR3 loop spans 14 amino acids. CDR1 SGHNT and CDR2 YYREEE come from the germline V gene (reference sequence). The V end lost 6 bases, the J end lost 1 base, and 11 bases lay between the germline ends. The CDR3 is CASKSQGSGNTIYF. The CDR3 nucleotides read TGTGCCAGCAAATCCCAGGGGTCTGGAAACACCATATATTTT.

The rearrangement uses TRBV13 and TRBJ1-1; D is unclear. Germline lookup yields CDR1 PRHDT and CDR2 FYEKMQ (reference sequence). V lost 5 bases and J lost 1, with 8 bases in between. This CDR3 region has 13 residues. CDR3: CASSETENTEAFF. DNA for the CDR3: TGTGCCAGCAGCGAAACAGAGAACACTGAAGCTTTCTTT.

The V and J genes are TRBV5-1 and TRBJ2-7; D not resolved. Between the trimmed V and J ends, which lost 0 bases and 7 bases, there was a span of 11 bases. The CDR3 is made up of 13 amino acids. Germline CDR1 and CDR2: SGHRS and YFSETQ. The CDR3 nucleotides are TGCGCCAGCAGCTTGGCGGGTTACTGGGAGCAGTACTTC. It encodes CASSLAGYWEQYF.

This clone was observed a single time. The genes are TRBV6-6 and TRBJ2-5; 9 bases line up with TRBD1. Germline loops: CDR1 MNHNY, CDR2 SVGAGI (reference sequence). Trimming removed 7 bases from V and 7 bases from J; junction bases left unmatched: 16. CDR3 length equals 16 residues. CDR3 loop: CASTEPGTGLPATQYF. DNA of the CDR3: TGTGCCAGCACCGAACCCGGGACAGGGTTGCCAGCGACCCAGTACTTC.

V usage is TRBV28 and J usage is TRBJ2-7; TRBD1 matches 7 bases. The CDR3 runs to 14 residues. Germline CDR1 MDHEN, CDR2 SYDVKM. V dropped 6 bases and J dropped 5; count of bases not matched to a gene: 10. CDR3 residues: CASSHSTGTDEQYF. Here the CDR3 DNA reads TGTGCCAGCAGCCACTCAACAGGGACAGACGAGCAGTACTTC. Full variable domain (rest looked up from reference TRBV28 and TRBJ2-7): DVKVTQSSRYLVKRTGEKVFLECVQDMDHENMFWYRQDPGLGLRLIYFSYDVKMKEKGDIPEGYSVSREKKERFSLILESASTNQTSMYLCASSHSTGTDEQYFGPGTRLTVT.

This chain uses TRBV7-9 with TRBJ1-3; 8 nucleotides line up with TRBD1. This CDR3 spans 14 amino acids. The V segment lost 5 bases and the J segment 4 bases; nucleotides outside the gene matches: 4. Germline values: CDR1 SEHNR, CDR2 FQNEAQ (reference sequence). CDR3 residues: CASSQTGEGNTIYF. The CDR3 DNA is TGTGCCAGCAGCCAGACAGGGGAAGGAAACACCATATATTTT.

The chain links TRBV6-5 to TRBJ2-6; D call uncertain. The CDR3 consists of 13 residues. Germline loops: CDR1 MNHEY, CDR2 SVGAGI. Trimming took 10 bases from V and 0 from J, leaving 7 bases between them. As DNA, the CDR3 is TGTGCCACCCAGGTCTCTGGGGCCAACGTCCTGACTTTC. Its translation: CATQVSGANVLTF.

CDR3 DNA: TGTGCCAGTAGTGTGTCAGGGAGCTCCTACAATGAGCAGTTCTTC. Protein sequence: CASSVSGSSYNEQFF. V usage is TRBV19 and J usage is TRBJ2-1; D assignment may be TRBD1 or TRBD2 (5 bases each). V lost 5 bases, J lost 0 bases, and 11 bases lay in between. The CDR3 totals 15 residues. Germline CDR1 is LNHDA and CDR2 is SQIVND (reference sequence).

The rearrangement uses TRBV9 and TRBJ2-5, with D maybe TRBD1 (5 bases). This CDR3 is built from 16 residues. Trimming took 0 bases from V and 0 from J, leaving 12 bases between them. Germline loops: CDR1 SGDLS, CDR2 YYNGEE. CDR3 protein: CASSVEWGRDQETQYF. In DNA, the CDR3 is TGTGCCAGCAGCGTAGAATGGGGCAGGGACCAAGAGACCCAGTACTTC.

This clone appeared once. The gene calls are TRBV10-3 and TRBJ1-2; a weak D match, TRBD1 (6 bases). The CDR3 runs 17 residues. Germline CDR1 is ENHRY and CDR2 is SYGVKD. Trimming removed 3 bases from V and 3 bases from J, with 20 bases in between. The CDR3 nucleotides are TGTGCCATCAGTGAACAAAGCCGGGGCAGGGGTGACTATGGCTACACCTTC. This gives the protein CAISEQSRGRGDYGYTF.

The chain uses TRBV20-1 and TRBJ2-7; D gene unclear. The CDR3 consists of 11 residues. The V gene's germline CDR1 is DFQATT and CDR2 SNEGSKA (reference sequence). Trimming took off 1 base at V and 7 bases at J, with 8 bases between the two ends. The CDR3 DNA follows: TGCAGTGCTAGAGGCCCCGGGGAGCAGTACTTC. Protein: CSARGPGEQYF.

The chain is built from TRBV9 and TRBJ2-7, with 8 bases identical to TRBD1. Germline V gives CDR1 SGDLS, CDR2 YYNGEE. The CDR3 has 15 residues. The J segment lost 5 bases and the V segment lost 3 bases, leaving 10 bases of the junction unmatched. CDR3 amino acids: CASSAGGQGAHEQYF. CDR3 in DNA: TGTGCCAGCAGCGCAGGGGGGCAGGGGGCCCACGAGCAGTACTTC.

The rearrangement uses TRBV5-8 and TRBJ2-2; 7 bases line up with TRBD2. Germline V gene data show CDR1 as SGHTS and CDR2 as YDEGEE. Unmatched junction bases numbered 11, after V lost 5 bases and J lost 7 bases. The CDR3 extends over 15 amino acids. CDR3 bases: TGTGCCAGCAGTTCCGGGACTACCTCTGTCGGGGAGCTGTTTTTT. Translated, it gives CASSSGTTSVGELFF. Drawing the rest from reference TRBV5-8 and TRBJ2-2, the complete variable domain is EAGVTQSPTHLIKTRGQQATLRCSPISGHTSVYWYQQALGLGLQFLLWYDEGEERNRGNFPPRFSGRQFPNYSSELNVNALELEDSALYLCASSSGTTSVGELFFGEGSRLTVL.

This clone was seen a single time. The chain carries TRBV2 and TRBJ2-7, with 11 nucleotides matching TRBD2. This CDR3 contains 16 residues. CDR1 and CDR2 from the germline V gene are SNHLY and FYNNEI. J was trimmed by 0 bases and V by 7 bases; bases with no gene match: 8. The CDR3 coding sequence is TGTGCCAGCATCTCCCCACTAGCGGGGGACTCCTACGAGCAGTACTTC. It is translated as CASISPLAGDSYEQYF.

J is TRBJ2-2 and V is TRBV7-8; a possible D gene is TRBD2 (5 bases). Germline CDR1 and CDR2: SGHVS and FQNEAQ. CDR3 length: 14 residues. V gave up 4 bases and J gave up 7 bases, with 13 bases separating them. In nucleotides, the CDR3 is TGTGCCAGCAGCTGGACCGGGGTGATCGGGGAGCTGTTTTTT. It codes for CASSWTGVIGELFF. The full variable domain, rest sourced from reference TRBV7-8 and TRBJ2-2, is GAGVSQSPRYKVAKRGQDVALRCDPISGHVSLFWYQQALGQGPEFLTYFQNEAQLDKSGLPSDRFFAERPEGSVSTLKIQRTQQEDSAVYLCASSWTGVIGELFFGEGSRLTVL.

The rearrangement uses TRBV2 and TRBJ1-2; D ambiguous. Germline CDR1 is SNHLY and CDR2 is FYNNEI. V gave up 0 bases and J gave up 4 bases, with 9 bases separating them. The CDR3 totals 14 residues. The CDR3 region is CASSEAEGSYGYTF. As DNA, the CDR3 is TGTGCCAGCAGTGAAGCGGAGGGATCCTATGGCTACACCTTC.

The V and J genes are TRBV6-6 and TRBJ2-1; D possibly corresponds to TRBD2 (6 bases). Deletions cut 2 bases from V and 8 bases from J, with 7 bases between. CDR1 and CDR2 (germline): MNHNY, SVGAGI (reference sequence). CDR3 length: 12 amino acids. The CDR3 spells CASSYPGDEQFF. The CDR3 DNA sequence: TGTGCCAGCAGTTACCCGGGGGATGAGCAGTTCTTC.

This clone showed up just once. CDR3 bases: TGTGCCAGCAGCTCCCTAGCCCCCCACAATGAGCAGTTCTTC. It codes for CASSSLAPHNEQFF. The chain recombines TRBV11-2 with TRBJ2-1; perhaps TRBD2 as D (5 bases). Trimming took off 4 bases at V and 5 bases at J, with 12 bases between the two ends. The CDR3 consists of 14 residues. Germline V gene lookup returns CDR1 SGHAT and CDR2 FQNNGV.

The chain's CDR3 is CASSEGRAAEAFF. CDR3 DNA: TGTGCCAGCAGTGAGGGCAGGGCCGCTGAAGCTTTCTTT. This chain connects TRBV2 to TRBJ1-1, with a weak D call TRBD1 (5 bases). This CDR3 is built from 13 residues. Trimming shortened V by 3 bases and J by 6 bases, and 11 bases separated the two germline ends. The germline gives CDR1 SNHLY, CDR2 FYNNEI. Filled out from reference TRBV2 and TRBJ1-1, the complete variable domain reads EPEVTQTPSHQVTQMGQEVILRCVPISNHLYFYWYRQILGQKVEFLVSFYNNEISEKSEIFDDQFSVERPDGSNFTLKIRSTKLEDSAMYFCASSEGRAAEAFFGQGTRLTVV.

CDR3 bases: TGTGCCAGCAGCCCCCGGGGCGGGGCTGCGGGGTACGAGCAGTACTTC. This codes for CASSPRGGAAGYEQYF. The gene calls are TRBV5-4 and TRBJ2-7, with a weak D call TRBD2 (6 bases). Germline CDR1 is SGHNT and CDR2 is YYREEE (reference sequence). CDR3 length: 16 amino acids. Trimming took 4 bases from V and 4 from J, leaving 21 bases between them.

The chain employs TRBV2 and TRBJ2-7; D possibly corresponds to TRBD2 (6 bases). CDR1 and CDR2 from the germline V gene are SNHLY and FYNNEI. The V end lost 3 bases, the J end lost 5 bases, and 11 bases lay between the germline ends. The CDR3 is made up of 13 amino acids. The CDR3: CASSDREDHEQYF. The CDR3 DNA reads TGTGCCAGCAGTGACAGGGAGGACCACGAGCAGTACTTC.

J is TRBJ2-5 and V is TRBV5-1; D is undetermined. There are 11 residues in the CDR3. Trimming stripped 4 bases from V and 2 bases from J, with 3 bases between. Germline V lookup: CDR1 SGHRS, CDR2 YFSETQ. The CDR3 DNA sequence: TGCGCCAGCAGCACGCAAGAGACCCAGTACTTC. It translates to CASSTQETQYF.

The chain recombines TRBV27 with TRBJ1-1; D gene unclear. CDR1 is MNHEY, CDR2 SMNVEV, per germline (reference sequence). The CDR3 is 11 residues long. V was clipped by 4 bases and J by 4 bases, with 4 bases between them. The CDR3 loop reads CASSSATEAFF. The CDR3, as DNA: TGTGCCAGCAGTTCGGCCACTGAAGCTTTCTTT.